The sequence of this T cell receptor (beta chain) was determined in a study of blood T cells in healthy people across ages. Between the trimmed V and J ends, which lost 0 bases and 7 bases, there was a span of 13 bases. Per the germline V gene, CDR1 is LGHNT and CDR2 is FRNRAP. The CDR3 consists of 15 residues. Next came a second PCR, run for about 7 to 12 cycles, which used a sample-barcoded 5' primer along with a J-beta primer mix. At least 2.5 million CDR3-containing paired-end reads were obtained per sample. TCRdb fed the 5' RACE reads into MiXCR, producing one record per CDR3 protein. This repertoire shows about a million distinct CDR3 sequences, roughly 51% found once; its top ten account for around a fifth.

This chain joins TRBV12-5 and TRBJ2-4; D assignment may be TRBD1 or TRBD2 (5 bases each). The TCR comes from a woman in her sixties in good health. The sequenced sample consisted of blood. CDR3 DNA: TGTGCTAGTGGTTTGGTACATCTCTGGGGGAACATTCAGTACTTC. It is translated as CASGLVHLWGNIQYF.